These 32 T cell receptor beta chains were all obtained from the same sample, sequenced in a study of T cell responses to AZD1222 COVID-19 vaccine (dated by TCRdb to about 2021). Libraries were prepared through the immunoSEQ multiplex PCR assay. The table was pulled from immuneACCESS by TCRdb, which kept in-frame rearrangements only. Such tables lose some clones; where checked, under half of the loss comes from unresolved V genes, and the rest has no known cause. This sample gives tens of thousands of clones in total; approximately 91% of them show up just once. Approximately 6.3% of the sample is taken by the ten largest. The sample's time point label, decoded: baseline before first vaccination. Source: peripheral blood, taken on day 0 of AZD1222 vaccination. Receptor source: an adult in good health.

The chain has TRBV2 and TRBJ1-3; maybe TRBD1 (6 bases). V was trimmed by 6 bases and J by 0 bases, leaving 15 bases between them. The germline V gene encodes CDR1 SNHLY and CDR2 FYNNEI. This CDR3 has 16 amino acids. In nucleotides, the CDR3 is TGTGCCAGCAGCGCCGGGACACCGGACTCTGGAAACACCATATATTTT. It encodes CASSAGTPDSGNTIYF.

The V call is TRBV5-4, the J call TRBJ2-7; D call uncertain. The CDR3 has 12 residues. Germline values: CDR1 SGHNT, CDR2 YYREEE (reference sequence). Trimming removed 0 bases from V and 6 bases from J, with 7 bases in between. The CDR3 region has the DNA TGTGCCAGCAGCTTGGGGGTGGGCGAGCAGTACTTC. It is translated as CASSLGVGEQYF. Based on the CDR3 plus reference TRBV5-4 and TRBJ2-7, the full variable domain is ETGVTQSPTHLIKTRGQQVTLRCSSQSGHNTVSWYQQALGQGPQFIFQYYREEENGRGNFPPRFSGLQFPNYSSELNVNALELDDSALYLCASSLGVGEQYFGPGTRLTVT.

The chain couples TRBV24-1 to TRBJ2-1; D is ambiguous. Germline CDR1 is KGHDR and CDR2 is SFDVKD. The CDR3 is 16 amino acids. The V and J ends lost 4 bases and 0 bases respectively, with 12 bases between them. CDR3: CATSEAGPSSYNEQFF. CDR3 bases: TGTGCCACCAGTGAGGCTGGCCCGAGCTCCTACAATGAGCAGTTCTTC.

This sequence joins TRBV2 and TRBJ1-1; TRBD1 matches 9 bases. Germline CDR1 reads SNHLY; CDR2 reads FYNNEI. The junction had 5 bases not matched to a gene; V was cut back by 6 bases and J by 6 bases. This CDR3 has 13 residues. The CDR3 loop reads CASSGQGLAEAFF. CDR3 nucleotide sequence: TGTGCCAGCAGCGGACAGGGGTTAGCTGAAGCTTTCTTT.

This chain links TRBV29-1 with TRBJ2-3; 7 nucleotides match TRBD1. Germline CDR1 is SQVTM and CDR2 is ANQGSEA. The CDR3 contains 16 residues. J gave up 3 bases and V 3 bases, and 12 bases lay outside the gene matches. The CDR3 coding sequence is TGCAGCGTTGATAGATGGGACAGTAGCACGACAGATACGCAGTATTTT. Translation: CSVDRWDSSTTDTQYF.

The rearrangement links TRBV11-2 to TRBJ2-3; tentatively, D is TRBD2 (6 bases). Germline V lookup: CDR1 SGHAT, CDR2 FQNNGV. The ends were cut back, 5 bases at V and 3 bases at J, with 12 bases in the middle. The CDR3 totals 14 residues. The CDR3 reads CASSDGRGTDTQYF. The DNA of the CDR3 is TGTGCCAGCAGCGACGGTCGGGGGACAGATACGCAGTATTTT.

This chain uses TRBV18 with TRBJ1-2, with TRBD1 as a possible D gene (5 bases). Trimming cost V 1 base and J 3 bases, with 12 bases left between them. The CDR3 sequence is 15 residues long. Germline CDR1 is KGHSH and CDR2 is LQKENI. The CDR3 nucleotides are TGTGCCAGCTCACCACGGTTGGGGGGGTACTATGGCTACACCTTC. Encoded protein: CASSPRLGGYYGYTF.

This clone is a singleton in its sample. The V and J genes are TRBV2 and TRBJ1-1, with D possibly matching TRBD1 (6 bases). Deletions cut 6 bases from V and 5 bases from J, with 13 bases between. The CDR3 runs to 13 residues. Germline V gene sequence: CDR1 SNHLY, CDR2 FYNNEI. The CDR3 DNA sequence: TGTGCCAGCAGAGGACAGTTTGAAACTGAAGCTTTCTTT. Its protein product is CASRGQFETEAFF. Full variable domain (missing parts from reference TRBV2 and TRBJ1-1): EPEVTQTPSHQVTQMGQEVILRCVPISNHLYFYWYRQILGQKVEFLVSFYNNEISEKSEIFDDQFSVERPDGSNFTLKIRSTKLEDSAMYFCASRGQFETEAFFGQGTRLTVV.

The rearrangement links TRBV6-1 to TRBJ2-7, with 9 positions matching TRBD2. The CDR3 runs to 16 residues. Trimming removed 4 bases from V and 6 bases from J; junction bases left unmatched: 13. The V gene's germline CDR1 is MNHNS and CDR2 SASEGT. The CDR3 sequence is CASSALGSSGRGEQYF. The CDR3 DNA is TGTGCCAGCAGTGCCCTGGGAAGTAGCGGGAGAGGCGAGCAGTACTTC.

The rearrangement links TRBV19 to TRBJ1-6, with 7 bases aligning to TRBD1. The CDR3 runs 13 residues. Looked up from germline, CDR1 is LNHDA and CDR2 is SQIVND (reference sequence). V was clipped by 9 bases and J by 6 bases; unmatched bases: 5. The CDR3 DNA reads as TGTGCCAGCCAGGACAGGTTTAATTCACCCCTCCACTTT. Encoded protein: CASQDRFNSPLHF.

The chain combines TRBV4-2 with TRBJ2-1; 10 bases fit TRBD2. The germline V gene has CDR1 LGHNA and CDR2 YNFKEQ. V dropped 0 bases and J dropped 7; count of bases not matched to a gene: 12. This CDR3 spans 18 amino acids. In DNA form, the CDR3 reads TGTGCCAGCAGCCAAGATCCCGGGGGTAGCGGGAGGCGGAATGAGCAGTTCTTC. This encodes CASSQDPGGSGRRNEQFF.

The chain links TRBV5-1 to TRBJ2-1, with 9 bases aligning to TRBD2. This CDR3 is 17 amino acids long. Germline V gene data show CDR1 as SGHRS and CDR2 as YFSETQ. Trimming cost V 4 bases and J 5 bases; bases outside gene matches: 13. CDR3 DNA: TGCGCCAGCAGCCTCATTGGTGGGACTAGCTTTGACAATGAGCAGTTCTTC. It codes for CASSLIGGTSFDNEQFF. Based on the CDR3 plus reference TRBV5-1 and TRBJ2-1, the full variable domain is KAGVTQTPRYLIKTRGQQVTLSCSPISGHRSVSWYQQTPGQGLQFLFEYFSETQRNKGNFPGRFSGRQFSNSRSEMNVSTLELGDSALYLCASSLIGGTSFDNEQFFGPGTRLTVL.

This chain joins TRBV7-2 and TRBJ2-7; D is unresolved. V lost 0 bases to trimming and J lost 4 bases, with 10 bases between them. Per germline, CDR1 SGHTA and CDR2 FQGNSA. The CDR3 is made up of 14 amino acids. CDR3 DNA sequence: TGTGCCAGCAGCTTAGCAGGTAGAATTTACGAGCAGTACTTC. Its translation is CASSLAGRIYEQYF.

The chain has TRBV28 and TRBJ2-7; D is perhaps TRBD2 (6 bases). The CDR3 sequence is 19 residues long. The V and J ends lost 4 bases and 2 bases respectively, with 27 bases between them. Germline V CDR1 and CDR2: MDHEN, SYDVKM. CDR3 protein: CASSSRTAGRGFGAYEQYF. In DNA form, the CDR3 reads TGTGCCAGCAGTTCAAGAACCGCGGGACGGGGTTTTGGGGCCTACGAGCAGTACTTC.

There are many counts of this clone. The chain links TRBV5-8 to TRBJ2-7; D may match TRBD1 or TRBD2 (5 bases each). V lost 2 bases and J 5 bases, leaving 14 bases between the germline ends. This CDR3 is 14 amino acids long. From germline, CDR1 is SGHTS and CDR2 YDEGEE. CDR3 protein: CASSFSQGAHEQYF. CDR3 bases: TGTGCCAGCAGCTTTTCCCAGGGAGCCCACGAGCAGTACTTC.

Written as DNA, the CDR3 is TGTGCCAGCAGCCCCGACAGGGGGCGGTTGTTGGCTGGCTACACCTTC. Protein product: CASSPDRGRLLAGYTF. The genes are TRBV28 and TRBJ1-2; the match to TRBD1 covers 10 bases. The germline V gene has CDR1 MDHEN and CDR2 SYDVKM. J gave up 7 bases and V 6 bases, and 14 bases lay outside the gene matches. The CDR3 consists of 16 residues.

The chain employs TRBV5-1 and TRBJ2-2, with TRBD2 as a possible D gene (6 bases). This CDR3 spans 15 amino acids. Germline V gene data show CDR1 as SGHRS and CDR2 as YFSETQ. Trimming pared 2 bases from V and 11 bases from J, leaving 19 bases between. This CDR3 is CASSFGLSRVVELFF. The DNA of the CDR3 is TGCGCCAGCAGCTTCGGACTATCGAGGGTCGTAGAGCTGTTTTTT.

The rearrangement uses TRBV5-1 and TRBJ1-6; D gene unclear. Trimming left V 0 bases short and J 5 bases short, with 15 bases between. Germline CDR1 SGHRS, CDR2 YFSETQ. The CDR3 is 17 amino acids. CDR3 protein: CASSLEVSPTHNSPLHF. The CDR3 DNA follows: TGCGCCAGCAGCTTGGAAGTCTCGCCGACCCATAATTCACCCCTCCACTTT.

The J gene is TRBJ2-3, the V gene TRBV5-1, with D maybe TRBD1 (8 bases). This CDR3 comprises 15 residues. Trimming pared 7 bases from V and 4 bases from J, leaving 19 bases between. In germline, CDR1 is SGHRS, CDR2 YFSETQ. For the CDR3, the DNA is TGCGCCAGCCTTAAGGGTACAGGGGGGGCAGATACGCAGTATTTT. It translates to CASLKGTGGADTQYF.

This clone was seen only a few times. Relative to the germline gene, one junction end is altered; a read error may explain this. This chain links TRBV29-1 with TRBJ1-2; a possible D gene is TRBD1 (5 bases). The CDR3 is 13 residues long. The germline CDR1 and CDR2 sequences are SQVTM and ANQGSEA. CDR3 sequence (DNA): TGCAGCGTTCAAGAAGGACAATGGGATGGCTACACCTTC. It translates to CSVQEGQWDGYTF.

The J gene is TRBJ1-5, the V gene TRBV5-1; D not certain. Trimming took off 2 bases at V and 3 bases at J, with 0 bases between the two ends. Germline loops: CDR1 SGHRS, CDR2 YFSETQ. The CDR3 has 11 amino acids. CDR3 DNA sequence: TGCGCCAGCAGCTTCAATCAGCCCCAGCATTTT. This encodes CASSFNQPQHF.

J is TRBJ1-2 and V is TRBV27, with D uncertain. The V end was cut by 0 bases, the J end by 6 bases, with 8 bases between. Germline values: CDR1 MNHEY, CDR2 SMNVEV (reference sequence). The CDR3 extends over 13 amino acids. The CDR3 DNA reads as TGTGCCAGCAGTTTATCTCCGAGAAATGGCTACACCTTC. Its protein is CASSLSPRNGYTF.

This chain joins TRBV7-2 and TRBJ1-2, with TRBD1 as a possible D gene (6 bases). CDR1 is SGHTA, CDR2 FQGNSA, per germline. Trimming took 1 base from V and 4 from J, leaving 13 bases between them. The CDR3 totals 15 residues. CDR3 sequence (DNA): TGTGCCAGCAGCTTAGGAATGTCGACAGGCTATGGCTACACCTTC. Protein sequence: CASSLGMSTGYGYTF.

This chain joins TRBV7-7 and TRBJ1-1, with D tentatively TRBD1 (5 bases). The germline V and J ends were trimmed by 4 bases and 4 bases, with 10 bases remaining between them. The CDR3 spans 13 residues. CDR1 is SSHAT, CDR2 FNYEAQ, per germline (reference sequence). The CDR3 spells CASSSFQGTEAFF. CDR3 coding DNA: TGTGCCAGCAGCTCATTTCAGGGCACTGAAGCTTTCTTT.

The rearrangement uses TRBV9 and TRBJ2-6; D not certain. This CDR3 is built from 15 residues. V shed 0 bases and J shed 2 bases, with 6 bases lying between them. Per germline, CDR1 SGDLS and CDR2 YYNGEE. CDR3 sequence (DNA): TGTGCCAGCAGCGTAGACGGCCCTGGGGCCAACGTCCTGACTTTC. It translates to CASSVDGPGANVLTF.

About this clone: A read error may produce the germline difference seen at one junction end. The chain couples TRBV7-7 to TRBJ1-3; no clear D. CDR1 and CDR2 from the germline V gene are SSHAT and FNYEAQ (reference sequence). This CDR3 is built from 13 residues. The chain's CDR3 is CASSSTVGNTIYF. The CDR3 region has the DNA TGTGCTAGCAGCTCCACCGTTGGAAACACCATATATTTT.

The CDR3 DNA sequence: TGTGCCGTTTCAGGGGACGGAAACACCATATATTTT. Translating gives CAVSGDGNTIYF. The V call is TRBV10-3, the J call TRBJ1-3; a weak D match, TRBD1 (6 bases). Germline V gene data show CDR1 as ENHRY and CDR2 as SYGVKD. This CDR3 has 12 amino acids. V lost 11 bases to trimming and J lost 4 bases, with 12 bases between them.

This clone came up once. The chain carries TRBV2 and TRBJ2-7; D is uncertain. Germline values: CDR1 SNHLY, CDR2 FYNNEI. V gave up 4 bases and J gave up 2 bases, with 9 bases separating them. This CDR3 spans 13 amino acids. The CDR3 nucleotides read TGTGCCAGCAGTGTGTACGGAACCTACGAGCAGTACTTC. Translating gives CASSVYGTYEQYF.

This chain connects TRBV13 to TRBJ1-1; D is possibly TRBD1 (5 bases). V was clipped by 5 bases and J by 5 bases, with 9 bases between them. This CDR3 contains 12 residues. Germline lookup yields CDR1 PRHDT and CDR2 FYEKMQ (reference sequence). Written as DNA, the CDR3 is TGTGCCAGCAGCCCCAGGGAAACTGAAGCTTTCTTT. It is translated as CASSPRETEAFF.

This clone was seen just once. V and J are TRBV6-5 and TRBJ2-7; D call uncertain. V was clipped by 8 bases and J by 3 bases, with 17 bases between them. The CDR3 is made up of 14 amino acids. Germline CDR1 reads MNHEY; CDR2 reads SVGAGI. The CDR3 loop is CASQSRPPSYEQYF. CDR3 DNA: TGTGCCAGCCAGAGTAGGCCACCTAGCTACGAGCAGTACTTC.

The genes are TRBV19 and TRBJ1-5; TRBD1 matches at 8 bases. CDR1 is LNHDA, CDR2 SQIVND, per germline (reference sequence). V lost 6 bases to trimming and J lost 1 base; unmatched junction nucleotides: 5. This CDR3 is 15 amino acids long. CDR3 coding DNA: TGTGCCAGTAGAAGGACAGGGTCGAGCAATCAGCCCCAGCATTTT. This codes for CASRRTGSSNQPQHF.

This sequence joins TRBV5-1 and TRBJ1-1, with TRBD1 matching 8 bases. Germline V gene sequence: CDR1 SGHRS, CDR2 YFSETQ. The trim removed 4 bases at V and 7 bases at J, leaving 6 bases unmatched. The CDR3 loop spans 13 amino acids. The CDR3 bases are TGCGCCAGCAGCGGGCAGGGGGCACTTGAAGCTTTCTTT. It is translated as CASSGQGALEAFF.